The 8 T cell receptor beta chains listed next were all sequenced from one sample in a study of blood T cell repertoires in COVID-19. Libraries were prepared by immunoSEQ multiplex PCR; TCRdb keeps only in-frame clonotypes and omits some of them. The data hold roughly 200,000 clones, with over 70% observed a single time. The source material was peripheral blood. All receptors derive from a woman over 75 with acute or convalescent COVID-19.

This rearrangement joins TRBV5-1 to TRBJ1-1; D is undetermined. V was trimmed by 7 bases and J by 1 base, leaving 11 bases between them. CDR1 and CDR2 (germline): SGHRS, YFSETQ. The CDR3 spans 13 residues. Written as DNA, the CDR3 is TGCGCCAGCCGCTATACAGCGAACACTGAAGCTTTCTTT. The encoded protein is CASRYTANTEAFF. The variable domain in full, completed from reference TRBV5-1 and TRBJ1-1, reads KAGVTQTPRYLIKTRGQQVTLSCSPISGHRSVSWYQQTPGQGLQFLFEYFSETQRNKGNFPGRFSGRQFSNSRSEMNVSTLELGDSALYLCASRYTANTEAFFGQGTRLTVV.

The chain joins TRBV5-4 to TRBJ2-1; 7 nucleotides match TRBD2. The CDR3 loop spans 15 amino acids. Germline V lookup: CDR1 SGHNT, CDR2 YYREEE (reference sequence). The ends lost 1 base at V and 4 bases at J; junction bases unmatched: 5. CDR3 protein: CASSLSGGNYNEQFF. Written as DNA, the CDR3 is TGTGCCAGCAGCTTGTCCGGGGGGAATTACAATGAGCAGTTCTTC. The full variable domain, with the rest looked up from reference TRBV5-4 and TRBJ2-1, is ETGVTQSPTHLIKTRGQQVTLRCSSQSGHNTVSWYQQALGQGPQFIFQYYREEENGRGNFPPRFSGLQFPNYSSELNVNALELDDSALYLCASSLSGGNYNEQFFGPGTRLTVL.

The V and J genes are TRBV5-8 and TRBJ1-5; 12 positions agree with TRBD1. Germline values: CDR1 SGHTS, CDR2 YDEGEE. The trim removed 0 bases at V and 4 bases at J, leaving 2 bases unmatched. CDR3 size: 16 residues. CDR3 DNA: TGTGCCAGCAGCTTGGTGGGACAGGGGGCAAATCAGCCCCAGCATTTT. This gives the protein CASSLVGQGANQPQHF.

The CDR3, as DNA: TGTGCCAGCAGCTTATCCTCCTCCCGGTATGAAAAACTGTTTTTT. Amino acid sequence: CASSLSSSRYEKLFF. V usage is TRBV7-9 and J usage is TRBJ1-4; D is unresolved. Per the germline V gene, CDR1 is SEHNR and CDR2 is FQNEAQ (reference sequence). Trimming stripped 2 bases from V and 6 bases from J, with 13 bases between. This CDR3 spans 15 amino acids.

The chain is built from TRBV5-1 and TRBJ2-6, with TRBD1 identical over 9 bases. This CDR3 region has 17 residues. Per the germline V gene, CDR1 is SGHRS and CDR2 is YFSETQ. The V gene end was trimmed by 4 bases and the J gene end by 0 bases; junction bases not matched to a gene: 5. This CDR3 is CASSGTGRLSGANVLTF. DNA of the CDR3: TGCGCCAGCAGCGGGACAGGGAGACTCTCTGGGGCCAACGTCCTGACTTTC.

The J gene is TRBJ2-1, the V gene TRBV5-1; D may be TRBD1 (6 bases). Trimming stripped 3 bases from V and 2 bases from J, with 9 bases between. CDR1 and CDR2 (germline): SGHRS, YFSETQ. The CDR3 spans 14 residues. The CDR3 nucleotides read TGCGCCAGCAGCTCGGACAGTACCTACAATGAGCAGTTCTTC. Encoded protein: CASSSDSTYNEQFF. The complete variable domain, with remaining parts taken from reference TRBV5-1 and TRBJ2-1, reads KAGVTQTPRYLIKTRGQQVTLSCSPISGHRSVSWYQQTPGQGLQFLFEYFSETQRNKGNFPGRFSGRQFSNSRSEMNVSTLELGDSALYLCASSSDSTYNEQFFGPGTRLTVL.

DNA for the CDR3: TGTGCCAGTAGTACCGCTCCTCGGGAAAAACTGTTTTTT. Encoded protein: CASSTAPREKLFF. This chain uses TRBV19 with TRBJ1-4; no firm D call. Deletions cut 4 bases from V and 8 bases from J, with 11 bases between. CDR3 length: 13 amino acids. Per germline, CDR1 LNHDA and CDR2 SQIVND (reference sequence).

The V and J genes are TRBV5-4 and TRBJ1-1, with D possibly TRBD1 on 6 matching bases. The CDR3 spans 11 residues. Between the trimmed V and J ends, which lost 4 bases and 9 bases, there was a span of 10 bases. Looked up from germline, CDR1 is SGHNT and CDR2 is YYREEE (reference sequence). The CDR3 here is CASSLDSQAFF. CDR3 in DNA: TGTGCCAGCAGCCTGGACAGTCAAGCTTTCTTT.